These T cell receptor beta chains were read from a single sample in a study of cytotoxic CD8 clonotypes in ibrutinib-treated CLL. The data were produced by immunoSEQ multiplex PCR, yet TCRdb's version contains in-frame clones alone and is incomplete. The sample lists about 16,000 clones, around 67% seen once, with roughly 18% in the top ten. The specimen comprised PBMCs, sampled before ibrutinib treatment. The receptors here all came from a human donor with chronic lymphocytic leukemia. The CDR3 runs from the conserved cysteine through the conserved F or W. The D gene is left open where the match is weak. Expanded clones get a size class; other rows say once, few or many, or leave the size out.

>TRBD1|TRBV5-1|TRBJ2-2|NA
TGCGCCAGCAGCTTGGGGACAGGGGTGGCCACCGGGGAGCTGTTTTTT
CASSLGTGVATGELFF
>TRBD1|TRBV7-9|TRBJ1-1|NA
TGTGCCAGCAGCTCAGGGGGCGGTATCACTGAAGCTTTCTTT
CASSSGGGITEAFF
>NA|TRBV21-1|TRBJ1-4|NA
TGTGCCAGCAGCCCGGGGGAGGGCCGAAGTGAAAAACTGTTTTTT
CASSPGEGRSEKLFF
>TRBD2|TRBV30|TRBJ2-5|NA
TGTGCCTGGAGTGGAGGACTAGCGGGGAAAGAGACCCAGTACTTC
CAWSGGLAGKETQYF
>NA|TRBV6-1|TRBJ1-1|NA
TGTGCCAGCATCATGGGAAGGAACACTGAAGCTTTCTTT
CASIMGRNTEAFF
>TRBD1|TRBV19|TRBJ2-2|NA
TGTGCCACCCCTCGGGGGACAGGAACTGCCACCGGGGAGCTGTTTTTT
CATPRGTGTATGELFF
>NA|TRBV19|TRBJ2-4|NA
TGTGCCAGTAGTATGGAGGTGGTAAGATTAGCCAAAAACATTCAGTACTTC
CASSMEVVRLAKNIQYF
>TRBD1|TRBV18|TRBJ2-7|NA
TGTGCCAGCTCACGGGGGCAGGGGGCAGACGAGCAGTACTTC
CASSRGQGADEQYF
>NA|TRBV25-1|TRBJ1-3|few
TGTGCCAGCAGTGCGGGTGTAGCTGGAAACACCATATATTTT
CASSAGVAGNTIYF
>TRBD1|TRBV7-2|TRBJ1-6|few
TGTGCCAGCAGCTATGCCGGGACAGATAATTCACCCCTCCACTTT
CASSYAGTDNSPLHF
>NA|TRBV19|TRBJ2-2|NA
TGTGCCAGTCTGCACTTACCCAGGGGTAGTGGGGAGCTGTTTTTT
CASLHLPRGSGELFF
>NA|TRBV10-2|TRBJ1-5|few
TGCGCCAGCAGCTCCCAGGGGAGTCAGCCCCAGCATTTT
CASSSQGSQPQHF
>TRBD1|TRBV6-4|TRBJ2-1|NA
TGTGCCAGCAGTGATAGACAGGGAGAAGCGTATGAGCAGTTCTTC
CASSDRQGEAYEQFF
>TRBD2|TRBV28|TRBJ2-7|NA
TGTGCCAGCGGCTCCCCGGGCACTAGCGGGGACGAGCAGTACTTC
CASGSPGTSGDEQYF
>TRBD1|TRBV7-8|TRBJ1-2|NA
TGTGCCAGCAGCCCAGGACAGGGTTGGGGCTACACCTTC
CASSPGQGWGYTF
>NA|TRBV20-1|TRBJ1-1|NA
TGCAGTGCTAGAGACAAGGGAGCTTTCTTT
CSARDKGAFF
>NA|TRBV11-2|TRBJ2-3|few
TGTGCCAGCAGCTTAGATAGCGGAGGCACAGATACGCAGTATTTT
CASSLDSGGTDTQYF
>NA|TRBV7-9|TRBJ1-1|NA
TGTGCCAGCAGCCATCAGGCCACCTTGAACACTGAAGCTTTCTTT
CASSHQATLNTEAFF
>NA|TRBV5-6|TRBJ1-3|NA
TGTGCCAGCAGCTTGGCAGGGACTGGAAACACCATATATTTT
CASSLAGTGNTIYF
>NA|TRBV5-1|TRBJ2-2|NA
TGCGCCAGCAGCTTAGGGCACACCGGGGAGCTGTTTTTT
CASSLGHTGELFF
>NA|TRBV7-2|TRBJ1-6|NA
TGTGCCAGCAGCCCCACTTCCGGGACGGCGAATTCACCCCTCCACTTT
CASSPTSGTANSPLHF
>TRBD1|TRBV9|TRBJ2-2|NA
TGTGCCAGCAGCGTAGGACTCGCGCGGGACAGGGGGCAGGGGGAGCTGTTTTTT
CASSVGLARDRGQGELFF